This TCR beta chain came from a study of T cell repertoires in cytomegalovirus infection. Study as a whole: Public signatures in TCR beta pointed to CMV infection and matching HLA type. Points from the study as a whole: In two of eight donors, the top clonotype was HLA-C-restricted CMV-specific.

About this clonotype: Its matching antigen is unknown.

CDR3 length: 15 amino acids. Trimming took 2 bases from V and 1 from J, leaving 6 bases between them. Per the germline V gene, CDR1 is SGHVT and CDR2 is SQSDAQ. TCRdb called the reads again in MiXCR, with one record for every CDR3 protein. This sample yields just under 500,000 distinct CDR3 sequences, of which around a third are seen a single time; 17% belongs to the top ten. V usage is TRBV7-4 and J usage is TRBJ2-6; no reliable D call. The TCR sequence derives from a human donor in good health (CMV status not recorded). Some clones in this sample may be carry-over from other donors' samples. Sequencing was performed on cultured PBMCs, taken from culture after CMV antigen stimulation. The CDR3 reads CASSLYRSGANVLTF. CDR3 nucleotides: TGTGCCAGCAGCTTATATAGATCTGGGGCCAACGTCCTGACTTTC.